This TCR beta chain was identified in a study of technical replicates of blood from several donors (TCRdb year 2017). The library relied on the immunoSEQ multiplex PCR assay. This is the immuneACCESS table as TCRdb keeps it, with only in-frame sequences that have V and J called. A part of the clones is gone; compared with another copy, unresolved V genes explain less than half, and the rest is unexplained. Counted in this sample were about 98,000 clones; more than 90% of them appeared once. The ten biggest clones cover over 0.2% of the sample. As concerns this clone: It has no known antigen specificity. Nothing much larger sits one base from this clone, and base qualities are not available.

V and J are truncated by 1 base and 2 bases respectively, leaving an intervening sequence of 9 bases. From its cysteine to its phenylalanine, the CDR3 spans 14 amino acids. Just the 42-base CDR3 DNA is kept, in frame starting at base 1. CDR1 and CDR2, looked up from the germline V gene, are SGHNT and YENEEA. The TCR sequence derives from a human donor in good health. Rearrangement joined TRBV11-3 to TRBJ2-7, with a tentative D gene TRBD2 over 6 matching bases. Sequenced: T cells isolated from PBMCs. The nucleotide sequence is given as TGTGCCAGCAGCTTAGGAGGCGGGACCTACGAGCAGTACTTC. This yields the protein CASSLGGGTYEQYF.